These 27 T cell receptor beta chains originate from one sample sequenced in a study of radiotherapy plus CTLA-4 blockade in lung cancer. The protocol was immunoSEQ multiplex PCR, while the TCRdb copy is restricted to in-frame clones and leaves out a portion. The repertoire includes around 70,000 clones, around 86% of them detected once, and about 4% sits in the top ten. This specimen was peripheral blood, taken from a patient treated with radiotherapy plus ipilimumab. These receptors all stem from a human donor with non-small cell lung cancer who had a partial response to radiotherapy plus ipilimumab.

CDR3 region: CASTSGPGGSEQYF. In DNA form, the CDR3 reads TGTGCCAGCACCTCCGGGCCCGGGGGAAGCGAGCAGTACTTC. The J gene is TRBJ2-7, the V gene TRBV6-6, with a tentative D call TRBD2 (6 bases). This CDR3 has 14 residues. Germline V CDR1 and CDR2: MNHNY, SVGAGI (reference sequence). Trimming took 7 bases from V and 6 from J, leaving 19 bases between them.

The genes are TRBV7-2 and TRBJ2-1; 11 nucleotides line up with TRBD2. Germline CDR1 reads SGHTA; CDR2 reads FQGNSA. Trimming removed 3 bases from V and 1 base from J; junction bases left unmatched: 2. The CDR3 totals 16 residues. The CDR3 coding sequence is TGTGCCAGCAGCTTTGCTAGCGGGAGGTCCTACAATGAGCAGTTCTTC. Protein sequence: CASSFASGRSYNEQFF.

V usage is TRBV9 and J usage is TRBJ2-7, with D perhaps matching TRBD2 (6 bases). There are 14 residues in the CDR3. Germline-derived CDR1 and CDR2 are SGDLS and YYNGEE. Trimming took off 2 bases at V and 3 bases at J, with 12 bases between the two ends. The CDR3 region has the DNA TGTGCCAGCAGCGTCGGGGGAGAGGTCTACGAGCAGTACTTC. As protein: CASSVGGEVYEQYF.

The rearrangement links TRBV5-1 to TRBJ2-3; tentative D call: TRBD2 (6 bases). Germline V lookup: CDR1 SGHRS, CDR2 YFSETQ. V lost 6 bases and J lost 2, with 13 bases in between. This CDR3 has 14 residues. The CDR3: CASKAGIVTDTQYF. CDR3 sequence (DNA): TGCGCCAGCAAGGCGGGAATAGTCACAGATACGCAGTATTTT.

To note about this clone: The same CDR3 also results from other DNA sequences found in this sample. J is TRBJ1-5 and V is TRBV9; D is ambiguous. The V end lost 0 bases, the J end lost 7 bases, and 8 bases lay between the germline ends. The CDR3 spans 13 residues. The germline gives CDR1 SGDLS, CDR2 YYNGEE. The CDR3 loop reads CASSVDPGQPQHF. CDR3 bases: TGTGCCAGCAGCGTAGATCCCGGGCAGCCCCAGCATTTT.

The genes are TRBV28 and TRBJ1-5; TRBD1 might be the D (5 bases). Germline values: CDR1 MDHEN, CDR2 SYDVKM. This CDR3 has 16 residues. V was shortened by 4 bases and J by 1 base, with 14 bases between the two germline ends. CDR3 sequence: CASSSTGEWSNQPQHF. CDR3 bases: TGTGCCAGCAGTTCTACAGGAGAATGGAGCAATCAGCCCCAGCATTTT.

The CDR3 nucleotides read TGTGCCAGCAGACTTACAGGGCGAGAGACCCAGTACTTC. Protein: CASRLTGRETQYF. The chain uses TRBV2 and TRBJ2-5; TRBD1 might be the D (6 bases). V lost 6 bases and J 4 bases, leaving 12 bases between the germline ends. This CDR3 contains 13 residues. CDR1 is SNHLY and CDR2 is FYNNEI in the germline V gene.

The chain employs TRBV5-4 and TRBJ2-7; 12 bases line up with TRBD2. Germline CDR1 is SGHNT and CDR2 is YYREEE (reference sequence). CDR3 length: 15 residues. The ends lost 2 bases at V and 6 bases at J; junction bases unmatched: 6. CDR3 DNA: TGTGCCAGCAGCTTCAGACTAGCGGGAGTCCCCGAGCAGTACTTC. It is translated as CASSFRLAGVPEQYF.

V is TRBV5-4 and J is TRBJ1-2; D is unresolved. Germline loops: CDR1 SGHNT, CDR2 YYREEE (reference sequence). Trimming took off 0 bases at V and 0 bases at J, with 9 bases between the two ends. The CDR3 sequence is 15 residues long. The CDR3 coding sequence is TGTGCCAGCAGCTTGGAGAGCGGGCCTAACTATGGCTACACCTTC. Protein: CASSLESGPNYGYTF.

The chain joins TRBV9 to TRBJ2-1; a weak D match, TRBD2 (5 bases). With 3 bases removed from V and 3 bases from J, the gap between germline ends came to 13 bases. From germline, CDR1 is SGDLS and CDR2 YYNGEE. This CDR3 has 15 residues. CDR3 amino acids: CASSDTGSIYNEQFF. CDR3 coding DNA: TGTGCCAGCAGCGATACTGGGAGTATCTACAATGAGCAGTTCTTC. Full variable domain (rest looked up from reference TRBV9 and TRBJ2-1): DSGVTQTPKHLITATGQRVTLRCSPRSGDLSVYWYQQSLDQGLQFLIQYYNGEERAKGNILERFSAQQFPDLHSELNLSSLELGDSALYFCASSDTGSIYNEQFFGPGTRLTVL.

Details on this clone: The sample contains more than one DNA sequence encoding this CDR3. The chain couples TRBV18 to TRBJ1-1; D perhaps matches TRBD1 (5 bases). V gave up 3 bases and J gave up 3 bases, with 8 bases separating them. The germline CDR1 and CDR2 sequences are KGHSH and LQKENI. The CDR3 covers 13 residues. This chain's CDR3 is CASSPGGDTEAFF. CDR3 sequence (DNA): TGTGCCAGCTCACCGGGGGGTGACACTGAAGCTTTCTTT.

This clone came up a few times. This chain links TRBV2 with TRBJ2-2, with 13 nucleotides matching TRBD2. Looked up from germline, CDR1 is SNHLY and CDR2 is FYNNEI. V lost 8 bases and J lost 2; bases outside the gene matches: 5. This CDR3 region has 16 residues. DNA for the CDR3: TGTGCCAGCGAAAGACTAGCGGGAGGTAACACCGGGGAGCTGTTTTTT. It encodes CASERLAGGNTGELFF.

This chain uses TRBV6-4 with TRBJ2-5, with D maybe TRBD2 (5 bases). Trimming removed 2 bases from V and 4 bases from J, with 11 bases in between. Looked up from germline, CDR1 is MRHNA and CDR2 is SNTAGT. The length of the CDR3 is 14 residues. CDR3 sequence: CASSDGGSPETQYF. For the CDR3, the DNA is TGTGCCAGCAGTGACGGAGGTAGCCCAGAGACCCAGTACTTC.

The chain combines TRBV11-2 with TRBJ2-7; TRBD2 matches 9 bases. There are 18 residues in the CDR3. Germline V CDR1 and CDR2: SGHAT, FQNNGV. J lost 0 bases, V lost 3 bases, and 12 bases had no gene match. The CDR3 loop reads CASSFGLAGSLSSYEQYF. CDR3 coding DNA: TGTGCCAGCAGCTTTGGGCTAGCGGGGTCCCTGAGCTCCTACGAGCAGTACTTC.

The chain links TRBV6-5 to TRBJ2-5, with TRBD1 matching 11 bases. The CDR3 covers 15 residues. Germline CDR1 MNHEY, CDR2 SVGAGI. The ends lost 3 bases at V and 5 bases at J; junction bases unmatched: 5. CDR3 sequence (DNA): TGTGCCAGCAGTTATGGGTGGGACAGGGGGGAGACCCAGTACTTC. This codes for CASSYGWDRGETQYF.

The genes are TRBV6-4 and TRBJ2-1; 11 bases are a match to TRBD2. The germline V gene has CDR1 MRHNA and CDR2 SNTAGT. The CDR3 totals 15 residues. V lost 5 bases and J lost 6; bases outside the gene matches: 6. The CDR3 here is CASSYSGRAGNEQFF. The CDR3 DNA follows: TGTGCCAGCAGTTATAGCGGGAGGGCTGGCAATGAGCAGTTCTTC.

The chain combines TRBV11-1 with TRBJ2-3; 9 nucleotides agree with TRBD1. The CDR3 length is 15 residues. With 3 bases clipped from V and 2 bases from J, the junction kept 3 bases outside the gene matches. Germline CDR1 SGHAT, CDR2 FQDESV (reference sequence). In nucleotides, the CDR3 is TGTGCCAGCAGCTTTGGGACAGGGACCACAGATACGCAGTATTTT. Its protein product is CASSFGTGTTDTQYF.

The rearrangement joins TRBV9 to TRBJ2-7, with TRBD2 identical over 14 bases. V shed 0 bases, J shed 0 bases, and the junction held 8 bases outside the gene matches. CDR3 length: 19 residues. Germline CDR1 and CDR2: SGDLS and YYNGEE. CDR3 region: CASSVGLRLAGGSSYEQYF. CDR3 nucleotide sequence: TGTGCCAGCAGCGTAGGACTGAGACTAGCGGGAGGGAGCTCCTACGAGCAGTACTTC.

As DNA, the CDR3 is TGTGCCAGTAGTATGGGGAGCTCAGGGGCCGAGCAGTACTTC. It is translated as CASSMGSSGAEQYF. V usage is TRBV19 and J usage is TRBJ2-7, with D perhaps matching TRBD1 (6 bases). CDR3 length: 14 amino acids. Germline-derived CDR1 and CDR2 are LNHDA and SQIVND (reference sequence). V was pared by 3 bases and J by 6 bases, with 15 bases between.

V usage is TRBV6-5 and J usage is TRBJ2-7, with 8 bases fitting TRBD1. The ends lost 0 bases at V and 6 bases at J; junction bases unmatched: 7. Germline V lookup: CDR1 MNHEY, CDR2 SVGAGI. CDR3 length: 15 residues. CDR3 in amino acids: CASSYSQGARVEQYF. The CDR3 nucleotides are TGTGCCAGCAGTTACTCGCAGGGGGCGCGAGTCGAGCAGTACTTC.

The genes are TRBV7-2 and TRBJ2-3, with 13 nucleotides matching TRBD2. The V segment lost 4 bases and the J segment 5 bases; nucleotides outside the gene matches: 3. The CDR3 extends over 15 amino acids. CDR1 is SGHTA and CDR2 is FQGNSA in the germline V gene. The CDR3 spells CASSSRLAGGDTQYF. The CDR3 DNA reads TGTGCCAGCAGCTCACGACTAGCGGGAGGAGATACGCAGTATTTT. The whole variable domain, remainder taken from reference TRBV7-2 and TRBJ2-3, is GAGVSQSPSNKVTEKGKDVELRCDPISGHTALYWYRQSLGQGLEFLIYFQGNSAPDKSGLPSDRFSAERTGGSVSTLTIQRTQQEDSAVYLCASSSRLAGGDTQYFGPGTRLTVL.

The V gene is TRBV29-1, the J gene TRBJ2-4; 10 bases match TRBD2. Germline assignment: CDR1 SQVTM and CDR2 ANQGSEA. This CDR3 has 15 amino acids. V lost 5 bases to trimming and J lost 1 base; unmatched junction nucleotides: 5. Written as DNA, the CDR3 is TGCAGCGTTCCTAGCGGGAGCGGGGCCAAAAACATTCAGTACTTC. The encoded protein is CSVPSGSGAKNIQYF.

This clone showed up just once. V and J are TRBV28 and TRBJ1-1, with TRBD1 matching over 7 bases. The CDR3 runs 16 residues. The V segment lost 5 bases and the J segment 1 base; nucleotides outside the gene matches: 10. The germline V gene encodes CDR1 MDHEN and CDR2 SYDVKM. The CDR3 reads CASSRQGLVQNTEAFF. CDR3 bases: TGTGCCAGCAGTCGACAGGGACTAGTACAGAACACTGAAGCTTTCTTT.

The V and J genes are TRBV2 and TRBJ1-5, with D unresolved. CDR3 length: 13 residues. Trimming removed 7 bases from V and 6 bases from J, with 13 bases in between. Per germline, CDR1 SNHLY and CDR2 FYNNEI. CDR3 loop: CASKNSGVQPQHF. The CDR3 region has the DNA TGTGCCAGCAAGAACAGCGGTGTTCAGCCCCAGCATTTT.

The J gene is TRBJ2-1, the V gene TRBV6-5; D uncertain. The CDR3 sequence is 14 residues long. Germline V gene lookup returns CDR1 MNHEY and CDR2 SVGAGI. The germline V and J ends were trimmed by 3 bases and 4 bases, with 10 bases remaining between them. The CDR3 region is CASSYGLAYNEQFF. The CDR3 nucleotides are TGTGCCAGCAGTTATGGGTTAGCTTACAATGAGCAGTTCTTC.

The chain uses TRBV28 and TRBJ1-5, with D unresolved. The CDR3 loop spans 12 amino acids. The germline CDR1 and CDR2 sequences are MDHEN and SYDVKM. V was cut by 6 bases and J by 7 bases, with 10 bases left in between. CDR3 DNA sequence: TGTGCCAGCAGCGTCTCAGGCCAGCCCCAGCATTTT. Amino acids: CASSVSGQPQHF.

This clone came up once. CDR3 in amino acids: CASIPSGQGRGKHSYEQYF. The DNA for the CDR3 is TGTGCCAGCATACCTTCGGGACAGGGACGGGGGAAACACTCCTACGAGCAGTACTTC. V gene TRBV28 combines with J gene TRBJ2-7, with TRBD1 matching over 9 bases. The V gene end was trimmed by 7 bases and the J gene end by 0 bases; junction bases not matched to a gene: 19. Germline values: CDR1 MDHEN, CDR2 SYDVKM. The CDR3 consists of 19 residues. Full variable domain (rest looked up from reference TRBV28 and TRBJ2-7): DVKVTQSSRYLVKRTGEKVFLECVQDMDHENMFWYRQDPGLGLRLIYFSYDVKMKEKGDIPEGYSVSREKKERFSLILESASTNQTSMYLCASIPSGQGRGKHSYEQYFGPGTRLTVT.